What follows are 8 T cell receptor beta chains derived from one specimen sequenced in a study of CD8+CD57+ T cells in acquired aplastic anemia. Genomic DNA acted as the template from which TCR beta VDJ combination and CDR3 sequence profiling were carried out. TCRdb recomputed calls from the reads with MiXCR, one row per CDR3 protein. The table includes about 170,000 distinct CDR3 sequences, about 64% detected once. Sequencing was performed on sorted CD4+, CD8+, or CD8+CD57+ T cells (not recorded which) from PBMCs. These receptors all stem from a human donor in good health.

At least ten counts were recorded for this clonotype. The rearrangement uses TRBV5-6 and TRBJ2-3, with 14 positions matching TRBD2. Germline trimming cut 4 bases from V and 1 base from J; bases unmatched to any gene: 5. The CDR3 consists of 17 residues. Germline V gene sequence: CDR1 SGHDT, CDR2 YYEEEE. The CDR3 sequence is CASSLGLAGAGTDTQYF. For the CDR3, the DNA is TGTGCCAGCAGCCTGGGACTAGCGGGAGCGGGCACAGATACGCAGTATTTT.

This chain uses TRBV29-1 with TRBJ2-7; 8 nucleotides line up with TRBD1. The junction had 12 bases not matched to a gene; V was cut back by 7 bases and J by 4 bases. Per germline, CDR1 SQVTM and CDR2 ANQGSEA. The CDR3 is 14 residues long. The CDR3 region is CSATGGTSLYEQYF. The CDR3, as DNA: TGCAGCGCCACAGGGGGGACATCCCTTTACGAGCAGTACTTC.

This chain connects TRBV20-1 to TRBJ1-2; a possible D gene is TRBD1 (5 bases). The CDR3 is 11 amino acids. V lost 4 bases and J lost 5, with 8 bases in between. The germline V gene has CDR1 DFQATT and CDR2 SNEGSKA (reference sequence). CDR3 residues: CSATTGYGYTF. CDR3 in DNA: TGCAGTGCTACCACAGGATATGGCTACACCTTC.

The rearrangement links TRBV29-1 to TRBJ2-3, with 9 bases matching TRBD2. The CDR3 is made up of 14 amino acids. With V trimmed by 6 bases and J by 1 base, 5 bases remained unmatched. Germline values: CDR1 SQVTM, CDR2 ANQGSEA. This CDR3 reads CSVNSGGGTDTQYF. The CDR3 DNA reads TGCAGCGTGAATAGCGGGGGAGGCACAGATACGCAGTATTTT.

With regard to this clonotype: It may be a read error: a sequence one base away is much more abundant. The rearrangement links TRBV7-9 to TRBJ2-1, with 10 nucleotides matching TRBD1. Trimming at V came to 4 bases and at J to 8 bases, leaving 17 bases not matched to a gene. The CDR3 covers 18 residues. In germline, CDR1 is SEHNR, CDR2 FQNEAQ (reference sequence). The CDR3 DNA is TGTGCCAGCAGCTCCCTGGGGGGGGGACAGGGGCTTTACGATGAGCAGTTCTTC. This gives the protein CASSSLGGGQGLYDEQFF.

Only a few counts were recorded for this clonotype. This sequence joins TRBV27 and TRBJ2-2; TRBD1 might be the D (5 bases). CDR1 and CDR2 from the germline V gene are MNHEY and SMNVEV (reference sequence). The length of the CDR3 is 14 residues. Trimming cost V 2 bases and J 6 bases, with 10 bases left between them. CDR3 in amino acids: CASSLTGAPGELFF. The CDR3 DNA is TGTGCCAGCAGTTTAACAGGAGCCCCCGGGGAGCTGTTTTTT.

Remarks on this clonotype: A junction end diverges from the germline sequence, so it may reflect a read error. The gene calls are TRBV15 and TRBJ1-2; D not resolved. Germline lookup yields CDR1 LNHNV and CDR2 YYDKDF (reference sequence). CDR3 length equals 14 residues. Written as DNA, the CDR3 is TGTGCCGCCAGCAGCGCCGCCCGGGTCTATGGCTACACCTTC. Its protein is CAASSAARVYGYTF.

The chain recombines TRBV9 with TRBJ1-2, with 7 bases identical to TRBD1. The CDR3 sequence is 16 residues long. The V segment lost 3 bases and the J segment 1 base; nucleotides outside the gene matches: 9. Germline lookup yields CDR1 SGDLS and CDR2 YYNGEE. The CDR3 region has the DNA TGTGCCAGCAGCGCCCAGGGGGGGCAGATTAACTATGGCTACACCTTC. It specifies CASSAQGGQINYGYTF.